This T cell receptor (beta chain) was sequenced in a study of T cells in narcolepsy (dated by TCRdb to the late 2010s). Broadly, across the study: The study enrolled patients with narcolepsy type 1 or type 2 (NT1, NT2) together with healthy control donors. The study used TCR Vbeta sequencing to track clonotypes in blood and CSF while looking for autoreactive T cells in narcolepsy patients that target self-antigens of hypocretin neurons (hypocretin, TRIB2).

Counted from cysteine to phenylalanine, this CDR3 has 14 amino acids. The retained sequence is limited to the CDR3, 42 bases, with the frame set at the first base. Unmatched junction bases come to 7, with V trimmed by 2 bases and J by 8 bases. CDR1 SGDLS and CDR2 YYNGEE were looked up in the germline V gene. For TCR Vbeta sequencing, memory CD4+ T cells were sorted ex vivo from the peripheral blood of narcolepsy patients and healthy controls. Library preparation was by the immunoSEQ multiplex PCR assay. As stored in TCRdb, this immuneACCESS dataset retains in-frame rearrangements with V and J assigned. A fraction of the clones does not appear; measured against another copy, unresolved V genes explain less than half of the discrepancy, and the remainder lacks a known reason. The sample includes about 35,000 clones, with about four fifths observed a single time. 2.3% of the sample comes from the top ten.

For this clone: There is no known antigen for this receptor. No much larger clonotype is one base removed from it; base qualities were not supplied.

What the research found in general, with its limitations: Plots comparing CSF and blood CD4+ T cell clonotypes from the same patient highlighted HCRT-specific and TRIB2-specific autoreactive clonotypes. Numbers of sequenced blood memory CD4+ clonotypes were comparable, averaging approximately 42,000 in patients and roughly 30,000 in controls. Autoreactive clonotypes were reported to be detected serially in the blood of the same patients and of different patients, but not in the blood of healthy controls. Some blood memory CD4+ repertoires from patients and controls contained no sequences matching autoreactive T cell clones.

The TCR originated in a human donor in good health. The sample taken for sequencing was memory (CD45RA-) CD4+ T cells from blood. Reading the label with the study, this specimen's cell subset or site is: memory T cells sorted ex vivo from peripheral blood. This chain is built from TRBV9 and TRBJ1-2, with 9 bases matching TRBD1. CDR3 loop: CASSVGDRVSGYTF. The sequenced DNA is TGTGCCAGCAGCGTGGGGGACAGGGTCTCGGGCTACACCTTC.